Listed here are 23 T cell receptor beta chains from one sample, sequenced in a study of blood T cell repertoires in COVID-19. Sequencing was performed with immunoSEQ multiplex PCR; in TCRdb, only in-frame clones are kept and a portion is missing. Of approximately 260,000 clones in the sample, 82% were seen once. The specimen was peripheral blood. These receptors originate from a woman at least 80 years old with active or convalescent COVID-19.

The chain combines TRBV28 with TRBJ1-6, with D possibly being TRBD1 (6 bases). CDR3 length: 14 amino acids. Germline-derived CDR1 and CDR2 are MDHEN and SYDVKM. Trimming removed 7 bases from V and 4 bases from J, with 11 bases in between. The CDR3 here is CASTTGQYNSPLHF. The CDR3 nucleotides are TGTGCCAGCACTACTGGACAGTATAATTCACCCCTCCACTTT.

This chain uses TRBV5-1 with TRBJ1-4; 8 bases align to TRBD1. The CDR3 spans 16 residues. Germline CDR1 reads SGHRS; CDR2 reads YFSETQ. V was clipped by 0 bases and J by 7 bases; unmatched bases: 8. CDR3 residues: CASSLVGGTGGEKLFF. CDR3 nucleotide sequence: TGCGCCAGCAGCTTGGTAGGTGGGACAGGCGGTGAAAAACTGTTTTTT. Combining the CDR3 with reference TRBV5-1 and TRBJ1-4 gives the whole variable domain KAGVTQTPRYLIKTRGQQVTLSCSPISGHRSVSWYQQTPGQGLQFLFEYFSETQRNKGNFPGRFSGRQFSNSRSEMNVSTLELGDSALYLCASSLVGGTGGEKLFFGSGTQLSVL.

V gene TRBV28 combines with J gene TRBJ2-3, with TRBD2 as a possible D gene (5 bases). Germline assignment: CDR1 MDHEN and CDR2 SYDVKM. The CDR3 contains 16 residues. Trimming left V 7 bases short and J 2 bases short, with 19 bases between. As DNA, the CDR3 is TGTGCCAGCACCCCGATAGACGGGGTTCCCACAGATACGCAGTATTTT. Amino acid sequence: CASTPIDGVPTDTQYF.

The chain couples TRBV28 to TRBJ1-2, with D possibly being TRBD1 (5 bases). Germline lookup yields CDR1 MDHEN and CDR2 SYDVKM. This CDR3 region has 14 residues. The V gene lost 6 bases and the J gene lost 2 bases, with 13 bases spanning the gap. The CDR3 sequence: CASRPPTVNYGYTF. DNA of the CDR3: TGTGCCAGCAGACCCCCGACAGTGAACTATGGCTACACCTTC.

The chain recombines TRBV5-1 with TRBJ2-1; TRBD2 matches at 13 bases. This CDR3 is built from 16 residues. Germline CDR1 is SGHRS and CDR2 is YFSETQ. V shed 2 bases, J shed 5 bases, and the junction held 4 bases outside the gene matches. CDR3 amino acids: CASSLTGTSGNNEQFF. The CDR3 DNA sequence: TGCGCCAGCAGCTTAACCGGGACTAGCGGGAACAATGAGCAGTTCTTC.

This clone was observed many times. The rearrangement links TRBV28 to TRBJ2-1; no definite D call. This CDR3 has 13 residues. Germline CDR1 MDHEN, CDR2 SYDVKM. Trimming shortened V by 2 bases and J by 4 bases, and 6 bases separated the two germline ends. The CDR3 reads CASSLAQYNEQFF. CDR3 DNA: TGTGCCAGCAGTTTAGCTCAGTACAATGAGCAGTTCTTC.

The rearrangement joins TRBV20-1 to TRBJ2-3, with 10 bases fitting TRBD2. The CDR3 has 14 amino acids. The J segment lost 1 base and the V segment lost 3 bases, leaving 1 base of the junction unmatched. Germline lookup yields CDR1 DFQATT and CDR2 SNEGSKA (reference sequence). The CDR3, as DNA: TGCAGTGCTAGTGGACTAGCGGGCACAGATACGCAGTATTTT. Translated, it gives CSASGLAGTDTQYF.

The chain has TRBV5-6 and TRBJ2-3; 12 bases agree with TRBD2. The CDR3 loop spans 14 amino acids. The ends lost 3 bases at V and 14 bases at J; junction bases unmatched: 10. Germline V gene data show CDR1 as SGHDT and CDR2 as YYEEEE. CDR3: CASSSPTSGGLMYF. As DNA, the CDR3 is TGTGCCAGCAGCTCACCGACTAGCGGGGGCCTCATGTATTTT.

This chain uses TRBV30 with TRBJ1-4, with a possible D match to TRBD1 (5 bases). The CDR3 is 15 amino acids. Looked up from germline, CDR1 is GTSNPN and CDR2 is SVGIG (reference sequence). Between the trimmed V and J ends, which lost 3 bases and 8 bases, there was a span of 19 bases. DNA for the CDR3: TGTGCCTGGAGAGCGGGACCCTCCGGCAGGGAAAAACTGTTTTTT. This sequence encodes CAWRAGPSGREKLFF.

In regard to this clone: The sample holds other DNA sequences that translate to the same CDR3. The chain joins TRBV7-9 to TRBJ1-4; 9 positions match TRBD1. J gave up 4 bases and V 3 bases, and 6 bases lay outside the gene matches. Germline V gene lookup returns CDR1 SEHNR and CDR2 FQNEAQ (reference sequence). There are 16 residues in the CDR3. CDR3 DNA: TGTGCCAGCAGCTTGGGACAGGGAGCGTTTAATGAAAAACTGTTTTTT. Amino acid sequence: CASSLGQGAFNEKLFF.

This sequence joins TRBV3-1 (or the pseudogene TRBV3-2) and TRBJ2-7, with TRBD2 matching 9 bases. Germline trimming cut 5 bases from V and 3 bases from J; bases unmatched to any gene: 11. CDR1 is LGHDT and CDR2 is YNNKEL in the germline V gene (reference sequence). The CDR3 has 16 amino acids. The CDR3 nucleotides are TGTGCCAGCAGCTCCGGCGGAACTAGCGGGTTCTACGAGCAGTACTTC. Its protein product is CASSSGGTSGFYEQYF.

The chain combines TRBV25-1 with TRBJ1-1; D might be TRBD1 (5 bases). V was shortened by 4 bases and J by 7 bases, with 19 bases between the two germline ends. Germline V gives CDR1 MGHDK, CDR2 SYGVNS. This CDR3 comprises 15 residues. CDR3 nucleotide sequence: TGTGCCAGCAGTGCCAGAGGTTTGACAGCTCGTGAAGCTTTCTTT. It encodes CASSARGLTAREAFF.

This chain links TRBV2 with TRBJ1-5, with TRBD1 matching 8 bases. Germline V lookup: CDR1 SNHLY, CDR2 FYNNEI. CDR3 length equals 15 residues. Losses at the gene ends were 1 base for V and 6 bases for J; bases not matched to a gene: 5. The CDR3 protein is CASSEEGRGPQPQHF. As DNA, the CDR3 is TGTGCCAGCAGTGAAGAGGGCAGGGGGCCTCAGCCCCAGCATTTT.

The chain recombines TRBV3-1 (or the pseudogene TRBV3-2) with TRBJ2-2; 9 nucleotides align to TRBD1. Per germline, CDR1 LGHDT and CDR2 YNNKEL (reference sequence). Trimming removed 4 bases from V and 2 bases from J; junction bases left unmatched: 5. The CDR3 totals 16 residues. The CDR3 DNA follows: TGTGCCAGCAGCCGGGGACAGGGCGGTAACACCGGGGAGCTGTTTTTT. Translation: CASSRGQGGNTGELFF.

This chain links TRBV30 with TRBJ1-5, with 8 nucleotides matching TRBD1. V lost 0 bases and J lost 4; bases outside the gene matches: 8. The CDR3 consists of 16 residues. Germline CDR1 is GTSNPN and CDR2 is SVGIG (reference sequence). CDR3 loop: CAWSVPGQGGNQPQHF. The DNA for the CDR3 is TGTGCCTGGAGTGTACCCGGACAGGGAGGTAATCAGCCCCAGCATTTT. The full variable domain, in which reference TRBV30 and TRBJ1-5 provide the parts outside the CDR3, is SQTIHQWPATLVQPVGSPLSLECTVEGTSNPNLYWYRQAAGRGLQLLFYSVGIGQISSEVPQNLSASRPQDRQFILSSKKLLLSDSGFYLCAWSVPGQGGNQPQHFGDGTRLSIL.

This clone is a singleton in its sample. This chain links TRBV19 with TRBJ2-5; a possible D gene is TRBD1 (6 bases). Germline loops: CDR1 LNHDA, CDR2 SQIVND (reference sequence). Trimming cost V 6 bases and J 3 bases, with 11 bases left between them. The CDR3 extends over 13 amino acids. CDR3 sequence reads: CASSMDREETQYF. The CDR3 bases are TGTGCCAGTAGCATGGACAGAGAAGAGACCCAGTACTTC. Full variable domain (outside the CDR3, taken from reference TRBV19 and TRBJ2-5): DGGITQSPKYLFRKEGQNVTLSCEQNLNHDAMYWYRQDPGQGLRLIYYSQIVNDFQKGDIAEGYSVSREKKESFPLTVTSAQKNPTAFYLCASSMDREETQYFGPGTRLLVL.

The rearrangement joins TRBV6-5 to TRBJ1-4; TRBD1 might be the D (6 bases). The ends were cut back, 5 bases at V and 7 bases at J, with 14 bases in the middle. Germline V gives CDR1 MNHEY, CDR2 SVGAGI. This CDR3 is built from 14 residues. The CDR3 DNA sequence: TGTGCCAGCAGTCCAGGGGAAGTGGGTGAAAAACTGTTTTTT. Translating it yields CASSPGEVGEKLFF.

The V call is TRBV10-1, the J call TRBJ1-6; D is unresolved. The V end lost 3 bases, the J end lost 6 bases, and 9 bases lay between the germline ends. This CDR3 is built from 14 residues. The germline CDR1 and CDR2 sequences are WNHNN and SYGVQD (reference sequence). The CDR3: CASSDTGSNSPLHF. CDR3 coding DNA: TGCGCCAGCAGTGACACGGGTTCTAATTCACCCCTCCACTTT.

The rearrangement links TRBV5-6 to TRBJ1-2; D is uncertain. Trimming shortened V by 0 bases and J by 5 bases, and 11 bases separated the two germline ends. The CDR3 is made up of 14 amino acids. Germline values: CDR1 SGHDT, CDR2 YYEEEE. The CDR3 bases are TGTGCCAGCAGCTTGGGGGAGGCCCTATATGGCTACACCTTC. It yields the protein CASSLGEALYGYTF.

The chain carries TRBV28 and TRBJ2-2; tentatively, D is TRBD1 (6 bases). Germline loops: CDR1 MDHEN, CDR2 SYDVKM. This CDR3 is 16 amino acids long. V lost 3 bases and J 5 bases, leaving 16 bases between the germline ends. This CDR3 reads CASSFGGRGRTGELFF. In DNA, the CDR3 is TGTGCCAGCAGTTTTGGGGGCAGGGGTAGAACCGGGGAGCTGTTTTTT.

This clone was recorded a few times. This chain uses TRBV5-1 with TRBJ2-2; unclear D gene. This CDR3 contains 14 residues. Germline CDR1 SGHRS, CDR2 YFSETQ. The V end lost 3 bases, the J end lost 0 bases, and 6 bases lay between the germline ends. In nucleotides, the CDR3 is TGCGCCAGCAGCTCGACAACGAACACCGGGGAGCTGTTTTTT. Protein sequence: CASSSTTNTGELFF.

The chain combines TRBV11-2 with TRBJ2-5; no definite D call. The CDR3 contains 14 residues. Trimming shortened V by 5 bases and J by 1 base, and 11 bases separated the two germline ends. Germline CDR1 is SGHAT and CDR2 is FQNNGV. CDR3: CASSPQASQETQYF. The CDR3 nucleotides read TGTGCCAGCAGCCCCCAGGCTTCCCAAGAGACCCAGTACTTC.

V usage is TRBV7-9 and J usage is TRBJ1-4; D not resolved. Trimming pared 7 bases from V and 3 bases from J, leaving 12 bases between. There are 14 residues in the CDR3. CDR1 is SEHNR and CDR2 is FQNEAQ in the germline V gene (reference sequence). The CDR3 coding sequence is TGTGCCAGCACTGCGACGGAGGCTAATGAAAAACTGTTTTTT. Its translation is CASTATEANEKLFF.